These 22 T cell receptor beta chains originate from one sample sequenced in a study of blood T cell repertoires in COVID-19. Generated by immunoSEQ multiplex PCR, the TCRdb table keeps only in-frame clones and is missing some. The data hold roughly 110,000 clones, with roughly 86% observed a single time. Sequenced material: peripheral blood. The receptors derive from a man aged 40-49 years with acute or convalescent COVID-19.

The chain recombines TRBV5-4 with TRBJ1-1; D uncertain. The CDR3 spans 13 residues. Germline loops: CDR1 SGHNT, CDR2 YYREEE (reference sequence). V lost 4 bases to trimming and J lost 1 base, with 8 bases between them. In DNA, the CDR3 is TGTGCCAGCAGCGTGACACAGAACACTGAAGCTTTCTTT. Protein sequence: CASSVTQNTEAFF.

About this clone itself: The CDR3 does not end in the conserved phenylalanine or tryptophan, so this is likely a read error. No DNA is shown, since the ends of the CDR3 on it are uncertain; the CDR3 is the one TCRdb lists. This rearrangement joins TRBV19 to TRBJ1-2; the table's D call of TRBD1 was not tested on the DNA. Inclusive of both ends, the CDR3 amounts to 11 amino acids. Germline CDR1 and CDR2: LNHDA and SQIVND (reference sequence). This CDR3 reads CASSTLRGTDA.

This clone was recorded a few times. The chain links TRBV19 to TRBJ1-2, with TRBD1 matching over 8 bases. CDR1 and CDR2 from the germline V gene are LNHDA and SQIVND (reference sequence). The length of the CDR3 is 12 residues. Trimming cost V 7 bases and J 7 bases; bases outside gene matches: 5. CDR3 residues: CASNPGTGGYTF. The CDR3 nucleotides are TGTGCCAGTAATCCCGGGACAGGTGGCTACACCTTC. The full variable domain, its missing parts supplied by reference TRBV19 and TRBJ1-2, is DGGITQSPKYLFRKEGQNVTLSCEQNLNHDAMYWYRQDPGQGLRLIYYSQIVNDFQKGDIAEGYSVSREKKESFPLTVTSAQKNPTAFYLCASNPGTGGYTFGSGTRLTVV.

This chain links TRBV30 with TRBJ1-1; tentatively, D is TRBD1 (5 bases). The ends were cut back, 4 bases at V and 0 bases at J, with 12 bases in the middle. The CDR3 totals 14 residues. CDR1 is GTSNPN and CDR2 is SVGIG in the germline V gene (reference sequence). The CDR3 protein is CAWTGGVLNTEAFF. The CDR3, as DNA: TGTGCCTGGACCGGGGGGGTCTTGAACACTGAAGCTTTCTTT.

The rearrangement uses TRBV24-1 and TRBJ2-5; D is perhaps TRBD2 (5 bases). This CDR3 is built from 15 residues. V was pared by 4 bases and J by 5 bases, with 16 bases between. CDR1 is KGHDR, CDR2 SFDVKD, per germline. The CDR3 DNA follows: TGTGCCACCAGTGACGTAGGCGGGCGAGGGGAGACCCAGTACTTC. Protein: CATSDVGGRGETQYF.

The table lists this clone with a count of one. The chain uses TRBV6-6 and TRBJ1-2; 8 bases match TRBD1. V shed 7 bases, J shed 7 bases, and the junction held 5 bases outside the gene matches. In germline, CDR1 is MNHNY, CDR2 SVGAGI (reference sequence). CDR3 size: 12 residues. CDR3 in DNA: TGTGCCAGCACAGGGGGCTGGGGTGGCTACACCTTC. Amino acids: CASTGGWGGYTF.

This clone was seen only a few times. CDR3 amino acids: CASSPKRGGAGDTQYF. In DNA, the CDR3 is TGTGCCAGCAGCCCTAAACGCGGGGGGGCAGGAGATACGCAGTATTTT. The rearrangement joins TRBV3-1 (or the pseudogene TRBV3-2) to TRBJ2-3, with 9 bases that match TRBD2. The germline gives CDR1 LGHDT, CDR2 YNNKEL (reference sequence). There are 16 residues in the CDR3. The V segment lost 4 bases and the J segment 5 bases; nucleotides outside the gene matches: 10.

V is TRBV3-1 (or the pseudogene TRBV3-2) and J is TRBJ1-5; maybe TRBD1 (5 bases). Germline V lookup: CDR1 LGHDT, CDR2 YNNKEL (reference sequence). This CDR3 is built from 13 residues. Between the trimmed V and J ends, which lost 5 bases and 4 bases, there was a span of 9 bases. CDR3 amino acids: CASSLRGNQPQHF. The CDR3 bases are TGTGCCAGCAGCTTAAGGGGTAATCAGCCCCAGCATTTT.

The chain joins TRBV19 to TRBJ1-6; the match to TRBD1 covers 7 bases. Trimming at V came to 4 bases and at J to 0 bases, leaving 3 bases not matched to a gene. The germline gives CDR1 LNHDA, CDR2 SQIVND (reference sequence). The CDR3 consists of 16 residues. CDR3 nucleotide sequence: TGTGCCAGTAGTAAACAGGGGAGCTCCTATAATTCACCCCTCCACTTT. Translating it yields CASSKQGSSYNSPLHF. Combining the CDR3 with reference TRBV19 and TRBJ1-6 gives the whole variable domain DGGITQSPKYLFRKEGQNVTLSCEQNLNHDAMYWYRQDPGQGLRLIYYSQIVNDFQKGDIAEGYSVSREKKESFPLTVTSAQKNPTAFYLCASSKQGSSYNSPLHFGNGTRLTVT.

This clone appeared once. The CDR3 DNA reads as TGTGCCAGCAGTGAAGCGTTAAGGACACCTGGAAACACCATATATTTT. Protein: CASSEALRTPGNTIYF. The chain combines TRBV6-1 with TRBJ1-3, with D possibly TRBD1 on 5 matching bases. V dropped 0 bases and J dropped 2 bases, with 11 bases sitting between them. The germline gives CDR1 MNHNS, CDR2 SASEGT. This CDR3 is 16 amino acids long.

The CDR3 coding sequence is TGTGCCAGCAGTTACTCCCCGGGACAGGGAGGTGGAGAGACCCAGTACTTC. Protein product: CASSYSPGQGGGETQYF. This chain uses TRBV6-2 or TRBV6-3 with TRBJ2-5, with 9 bases aligning to TRBD1. With 0 bases clipped from V and 4 bases from J, the junction kept 9 bases outside the gene matches. CDR1 is MNHEY and CDR2 is SVGEGT in the germline V gene. The CDR3 sequence is 17 residues long.

The chain links TRBV28 to TRBJ1-3, with TRBD1 identical over 9 bases. Losses at the gene ends were 1 base for V and 5 bases for J; bases not matched to a gene: 6. Germline CDR1 and CDR2: MDHEN and SYDVKM. The CDR3 is 16 residues long. The DNA for the CDR3 is TGTGCCAGCAGTTTATCCCAGACAGGGGGTAGAAACACCATATATTTT. The encoded protein is CASSLSQTGGRNTIYF. Complete variable domain (other parts from reference TRBV28 and TRBJ1-3): DVKVTQSSRYLVKRTGEKVFLECVQDMDHENMFWYRQDPGLGLRLIYFSYDVKMKEKGDIPEGYSVSREKKERFSLILESASTNQTSMYLCASSLSQTGGRNTIYFGEGSWLTVV.

Only a few counts were recorded for this clone. V gene TRBV29-1 combines with J gene TRBJ1-3; 9 nucleotides align to TRBD1. After removal of 6 bases from V and 3 bases from J, the junction contained 3 bases not matched to a gene. CDR1 is SQVTM and CDR2 is ANQGSEA in the germline V gene. CDR3 size: 13 residues. The CDR3 coding sequence is TGCAGCGTACAGGGGGCAATTGGAAACACCATATATTTT. This codes for CSVQGAIGNTIYF.

The chain combines TRBV6-2 or TRBV6-3 with TRBJ1-4; 7 positions match TRBD1. CDR1 MNHEY and CDR2 SVGEGT come from the germline V gene. V was pared by 2 bases and J by 7 bases, with 7 bases of the junction left unmatched. The CDR3 runs 15 residues. CDR3 sequence reads: CASSYMDRRVEKLFF. CDR3 nucleotides: TGTGCCAGCAGTTACATGGACAGGCGGGTTGAAAAACTGTTTTTT.

The chain recombines TRBV6-2 or TRBV6-3 with TRBJ1-4; D gene unclear. The ends were cut back, 2 bases at V and 0 bases at J, with 7 bases in the middle. Germline V gene data show CDR1 as MNHEY and CDR2 as SVGEGT. The CDR3 totals 15 residues. In nucleotides, the CDR3 is TGTGCCAGCAGTTACGGGAGACCAACTAATGAAAAACTGTTTTTT. The encoded protein is CASSYGRPTNEKLFF.

The rearrangement links TRBV7-7 to TRBJ2-5; 9 bases are a match to TRBD2. The trim removed 1 base at V and 2 bases at J, leaving 5 bases unmatched. Germline loops: CDR1 SSHAT, CDR2 FNYEAQ (reference sequence). This CDR3 spans 16 amino acids. Here the CDR3 reads CASSLGRLAEQETQYF. CDR3 coding DNA: TGTGCCAGCAGCTTAGGACGACTAGCGGAACAAGAGACCCAGTACTTC.

This chain uses TRBV12-3 or TRBV12-4 with TRBJ1-4; 11 positions agree with TRBD1. The ends lost 6 bases at V and 11 bases at J; junction bases unmatched: 5. The CDR3 has 13 amino acids. The CDR3 DNA reads as TGTGCCAGCAGCCGGGACAGGGGGGATAAACTGTTTTTT. It translates to CASSRDRGDKLFF.

The CDR3 nucleotides read TGTGCCAGCAGCTTAGACCGGACGACTAGCGGGGGGCTTTTTTACGAGCAGTACTTC. This gives the protein CASSLDRTTSGGLFYEQYF. The genes are TRBV7-9 and TRBJ2-7, with 13 bases aligning to TRBD2. CDR1 is SEHNR, CDR2 FQNEAQ, per germline (reference sequence). This CDR3 contains 19 residues. The V and J ends lost 1 base and 4 bases, in that order; junction bases with no gene match: 13.

The chain joins TRBV25-1 to TRBJ1-6; a weak D match, TRBD1 (5 bases). Trimming cost V 0 bases and J 6 bases, with 12 bases left between them. This CDR3 is 16 amino acids long. The V gene's germline CDR1 is MGHDK and CDR2 SYGVNS. The CDR3 DNA sequence: TGTGCCAGCAGTGAATACGGAGGGAGGGGTAATTCACCCCTCCACTTT. It encodes CASSEYGGRGNSPLHF.

The V gene is TRBV10-3, the J gene TRBJ1-1, with a weak D call TRBD1 (5 bases). This CDR3 is 12 amino acids long. Trimming left V 9 bases short and J 4 bases short, with 12 bases between. Germline values: CDR1 ENHRY, CDR2 SYGVKD. CDR3 DNA sequence: TGTGCCATGGGGGAGCGGGTCACTGAAGCTTTCTTT. Residues: CAMGERVTEAFF.

This clone was recorded once. V usage is TRBV18 and J usage is TRBJ2-3; 12 nucleotides agree with TRBD2. Germline V gene lookup returns CDR1 KGHSH and CDR2 LQKENI. V trimming: 1 base; J trimming: 7 bases; junction bases outside the gene matches: 15. There are 19 residues in the CDR3. The CDR3 protein is CASSPLTLAGGPMGYTQYF. CDR3 DNA: TGTGCCAGCTCACCACTTACTCTAGCGGGGGGGCCGATGGGATATACGCAGTATTTT.

The V and J genes are TRBV10-3 and TRBJ1-2, with 11 bases lining up with TRBD1. The length of the CDR3 is 13 residues. Germline V gene data show CDR1 as ENHRY and CDR2 as SYGVKD. Trimming removed 9 bases from V and 6 bases from J; junction bases left unmatched: 6. The CDR3 DNA reads TGTGCCATTAGGGACAGGGGGTCGGATGGCTACACCTTC. Amino acids: CAIRDRGSDGYTF.